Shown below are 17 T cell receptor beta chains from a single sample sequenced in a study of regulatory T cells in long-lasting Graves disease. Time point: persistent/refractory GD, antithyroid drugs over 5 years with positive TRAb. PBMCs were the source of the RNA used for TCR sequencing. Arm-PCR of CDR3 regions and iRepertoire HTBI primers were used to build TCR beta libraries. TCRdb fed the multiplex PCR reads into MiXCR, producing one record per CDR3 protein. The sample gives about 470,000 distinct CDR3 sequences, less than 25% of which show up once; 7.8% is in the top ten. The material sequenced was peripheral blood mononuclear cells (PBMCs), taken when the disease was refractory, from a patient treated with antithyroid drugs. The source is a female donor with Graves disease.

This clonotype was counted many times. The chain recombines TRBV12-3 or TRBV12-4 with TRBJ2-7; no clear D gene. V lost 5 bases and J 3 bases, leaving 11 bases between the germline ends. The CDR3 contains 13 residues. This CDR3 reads CASSPTDGYEQYF. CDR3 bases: TGTGCCAGCAGTCCCACGGACGGCTACGAGCAGTACTTC.

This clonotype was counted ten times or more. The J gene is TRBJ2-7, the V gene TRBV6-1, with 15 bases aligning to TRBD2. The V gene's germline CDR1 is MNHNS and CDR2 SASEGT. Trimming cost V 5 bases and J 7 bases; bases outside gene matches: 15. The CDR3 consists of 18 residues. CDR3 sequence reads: CASSQRGGLAGGQGEQYF. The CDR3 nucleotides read TGTGCCAGCAGTCAGAGGGGGGGACTAGCGGGAGGCCAAGGAGAGCAGTACTTC.

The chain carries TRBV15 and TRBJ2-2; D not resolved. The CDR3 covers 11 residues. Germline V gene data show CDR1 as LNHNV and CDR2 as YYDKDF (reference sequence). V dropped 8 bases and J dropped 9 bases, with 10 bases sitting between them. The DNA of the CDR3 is TGTGCCACCTCGGAACGGCGGGAGCTGTTTTTT. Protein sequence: CATSERRELFF.

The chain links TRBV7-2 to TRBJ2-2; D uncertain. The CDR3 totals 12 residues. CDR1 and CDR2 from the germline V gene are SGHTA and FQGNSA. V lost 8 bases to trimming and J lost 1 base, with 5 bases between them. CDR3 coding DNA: TGTGCCAGCTGGAAGAACACCGGGGAGCTGTTTTTT. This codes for CASWKNTGELFF.

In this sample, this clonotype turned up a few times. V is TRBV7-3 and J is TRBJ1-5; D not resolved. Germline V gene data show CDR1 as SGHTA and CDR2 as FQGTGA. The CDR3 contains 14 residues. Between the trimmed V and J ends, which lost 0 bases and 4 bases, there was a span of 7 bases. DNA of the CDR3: TGTGCCAGCAGCTTAACGATCCAGAATCAGCCCCAGCATTTT. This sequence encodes CASSLTIQNQPQHF.

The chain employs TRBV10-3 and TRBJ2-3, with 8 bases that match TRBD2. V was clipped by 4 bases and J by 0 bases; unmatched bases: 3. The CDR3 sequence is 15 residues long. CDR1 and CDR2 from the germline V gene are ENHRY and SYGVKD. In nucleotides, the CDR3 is TGTGCCATCAGTGGCGGGGGGACTAGCACAGATACGCAGTATTTT. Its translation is CAISGGGTSTDTQYF.

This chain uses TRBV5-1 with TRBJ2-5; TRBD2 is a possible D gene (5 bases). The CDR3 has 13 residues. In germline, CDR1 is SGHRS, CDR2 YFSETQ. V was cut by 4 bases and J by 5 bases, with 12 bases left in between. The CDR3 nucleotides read TGCGCCAGCAGCCCGGGAATAGGGGAGACCCAGTACTTC. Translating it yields CASSPGIGETQYF. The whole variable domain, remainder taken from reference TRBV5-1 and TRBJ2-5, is KAGVTQTPRYLIKTRGQQVTLSCSPISGHRSVSWYQQTPGQGLQFLFEYFSETQRNKGNFPGRFSGRQFSNSRSEMNVSTLELGDSALYLCASSPGIGETQYFGPGTRLLVL.

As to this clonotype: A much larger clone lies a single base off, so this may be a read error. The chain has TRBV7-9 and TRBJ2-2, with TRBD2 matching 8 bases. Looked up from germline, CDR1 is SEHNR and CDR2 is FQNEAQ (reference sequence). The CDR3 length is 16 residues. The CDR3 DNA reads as TGTGCCAGCAGCTTAGCGCTGAGTAGCGGGAAGGGGGAGCTGCTTTTT. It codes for CASSLALSSGKGELLF.

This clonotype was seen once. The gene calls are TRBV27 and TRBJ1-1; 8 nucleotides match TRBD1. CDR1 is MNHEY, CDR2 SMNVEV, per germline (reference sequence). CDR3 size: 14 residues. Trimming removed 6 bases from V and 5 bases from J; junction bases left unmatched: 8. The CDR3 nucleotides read TGTGCCAGCAGACTCGGACAGGGACATACTGAAGCTTTCTTT. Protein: CASRLGQGHTEAFF.

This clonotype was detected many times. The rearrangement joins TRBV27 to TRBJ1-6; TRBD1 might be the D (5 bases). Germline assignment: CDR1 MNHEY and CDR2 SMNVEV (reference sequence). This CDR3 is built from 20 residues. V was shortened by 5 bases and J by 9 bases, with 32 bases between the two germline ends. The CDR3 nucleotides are TGTGCCAGCAGTCTAGTTCCGGGACCCTCGAGGGCGATGATAGGTTCACCCCTCCACTTT. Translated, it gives CASSLVPGPSRAMIGSPLHF.

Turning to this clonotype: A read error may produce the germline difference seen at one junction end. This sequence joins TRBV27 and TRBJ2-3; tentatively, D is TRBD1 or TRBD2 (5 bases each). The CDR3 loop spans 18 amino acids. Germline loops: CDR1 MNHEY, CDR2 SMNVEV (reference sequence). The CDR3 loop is CASSLRGVTLLLTDTRYF. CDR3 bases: TGTGCCAGCAGTTTGAGGGGAGTGACCCTCCTACTCACAGATACGCGGTATTTT.

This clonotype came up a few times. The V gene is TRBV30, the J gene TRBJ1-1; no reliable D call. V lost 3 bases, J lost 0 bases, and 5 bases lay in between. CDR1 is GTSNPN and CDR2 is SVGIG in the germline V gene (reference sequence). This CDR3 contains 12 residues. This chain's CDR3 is CAWSRMNTEAFF. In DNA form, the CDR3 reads TGTGCCTGGAGCAGAATGAACACTGAAGCTTTCTTT.

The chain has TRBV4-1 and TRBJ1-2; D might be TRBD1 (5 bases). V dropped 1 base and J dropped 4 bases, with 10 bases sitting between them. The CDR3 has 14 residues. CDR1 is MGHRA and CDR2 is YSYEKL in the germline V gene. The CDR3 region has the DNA TGCGCCAGCAGCCAAGGAGGGACTATCTATGGCTACACCTTC. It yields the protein CASSQGGTIYGYTF.

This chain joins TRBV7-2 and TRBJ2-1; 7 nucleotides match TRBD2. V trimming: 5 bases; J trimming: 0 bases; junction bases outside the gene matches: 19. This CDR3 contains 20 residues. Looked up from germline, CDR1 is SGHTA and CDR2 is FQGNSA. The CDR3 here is CASSLDGGRLAQSSYNEQFF. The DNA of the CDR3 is TGTGCCAGCAGCCTAGACGGGGGGAGGCTAGCGCAAAGCTCCTACAATGAGCAGTTCTTC.

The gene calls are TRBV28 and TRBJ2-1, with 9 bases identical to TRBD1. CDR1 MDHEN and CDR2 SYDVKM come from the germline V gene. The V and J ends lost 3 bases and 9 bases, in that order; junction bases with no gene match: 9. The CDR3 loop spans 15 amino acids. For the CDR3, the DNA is TGTGCCAGCAGTTTCGGGGGACAGGGATTCGGTGAGCAGTTCTTC. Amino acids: CASSFGGQGFGEQFF.

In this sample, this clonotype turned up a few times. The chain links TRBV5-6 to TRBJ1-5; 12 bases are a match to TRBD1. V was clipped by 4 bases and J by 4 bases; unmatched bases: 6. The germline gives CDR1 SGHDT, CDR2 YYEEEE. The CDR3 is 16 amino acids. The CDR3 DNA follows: TGTGCCAGCAGCCCCGGGACAGGGGGCGGAAATCAGCCCCAGCATTTT. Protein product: CASSPGTGGGNQPQHF.

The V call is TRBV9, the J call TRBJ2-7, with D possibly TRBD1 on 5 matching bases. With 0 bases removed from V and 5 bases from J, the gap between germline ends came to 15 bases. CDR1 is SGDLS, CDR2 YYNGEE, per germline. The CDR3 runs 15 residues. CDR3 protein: CASSVEVRAPNEQYF. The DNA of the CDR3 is TGTGCCAGCAGCGTAGAGGTCAGGGCGCCCAACGAGCAGTACTTC. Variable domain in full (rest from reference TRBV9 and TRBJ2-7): DSGVTQTPKHLITATGQRVTLRCSPRSGDLSVYWYQQSLDQGLQFLIQYYNGEERAKGNILERFSAQQFPDLHSELNLSSLELGDSALYFCASSVEVRAPNEQYFGPGTRLTVT.